The 9 T cell receptor beta chains reported below all come from one sample, sequenced in a study of shared clonotypes between healthy human individuals. The assay was immunoSEQ multiplex PCR, and TCRdb's table has in-frame clones only and misses some. The repertoire holds nearly 1 million clones, with around three quarters as singletons. The sample was memory CD4+ T cells sorted from blood. Subset: CD45RA-negative fraction. These receptors all come from a man between 18 and 29 years old in good health.

The rearrangement uses TRBV18 and TRBJ2-7; no clear D gene. The V end lost 5 bases, the J end lost 0 bases, and 14 bases lay between the germline ends. CDR3 size: 15 residues. CDR1 and CDR2 (germline): KGHSH, LQKENI. The CDR3 is CASSTDRFPSYEQYF. The CDR3 DNA follows: TGTGCCAGCTCAACGGACCGATTCCCCTCCTACGAGCAGTACTTC.

V and J are TRBV5-6 and TRBJ2-1; 7 bases are a match to TRBD2. This CDR3 has 16 residues. Unmatched junction bases numbered 7, after V lost 1 base and J lost 3 bases. CDR1 is SGHDT, CDR2 YYEEEE, per germline. CDR3 residues: CASSLRRGISYNEQFF. DNA of the CDR3: TGTGCCAGCAGCTTGAGGCGGGGGATCAGCTACAATGAGCAGTTCTTC.

V gene TRBV7-9 combines with J gene TRBJ1-1, with 8 bases matching TRBD1. CDR1 is SEHNR and CDR2 is FQNEAQ in the germline V gene (reference sequence). This CDR3 has 13 residues. V trimming: 5 bases; J trimming: 12 bases; junction bases outside the gene matches: 11. In nucleotides, the CDR3 is TGTGCCAGCAGCGTCTCCGGGACAGGTTGGACTTTCTTT. It yields the protein CASSVSGTGWTFF.

V gene TRBV19 combines with J gene TRBJ2-5; D is tentatively TRBD1 or TRBD2 (5 bases each). In germline, CDR1 is LNHDA, CDR2 SQIVND (reference sequence). The CDR3 contains 13 residues. Trimming stripped 2 bases from V and 5 bases from J, with 9 bases between. CDR3 nucleotide sequence: TGTGCCAGTAGTATATCGGGGCGGGAGACCCAGTACTTC. Its translation: CASSISGRETQYF.

This clone was detected only once. The rearrangement uses TRBV6-1 and TRBJ1-4, with 7 bases identical to TRBD1. Germline V lookup: CDR1 MNHNS, CDR2 SASEGT. The CDR3 spans 17 residues. V shed 4 bases, J shed 8 bases, and the junction held 16 bases outside the gene matches. CDR3 amino acids: CASSGSSTGRVGEKLFF. CDR3 in DNA: TGTGCCAGCAGTGGCTCCTCGACAGGGAGGGTTGGAGAAAAACTGTTTTTT.

The chain links TRBV5-1 to TRBJ2-7; D call uncertain. The germline gives CDR1 SGHRS, CDR2 YFSETQ. The CDR3 is 16 residues long. Trimming stripped 0 bases from V and 0 bases from J, with 13 bases between. The CDR3 loop reads CASSLAPGSGSYEQYF. DNA for the CDR3: TGCGCCAGCAGCTTGGCACCAGGCTCGGGCTCCTACGAGCAGTACTTC.

Only one count was recorded for this clone. V gene TRBV7-2 combines with J gene TRBJ2-7; 10 bases match TRBD1. CDR1 SGHTA and CDR2 FQGNSA come from the germline V gene. With V trimmed by 5 bases and J by 4 bases, 5 bases remained unmatched. This CDR3 comprises 14 residues. The CDR3 DNA sequence: TGTGCCAGCAGCGGGACAGGGGTTCTATACGAGCAGTACTTC. Translating gives CASSGTGVLYEQYF. The variable domain in full, with the rest retrieved from reference TRBV7-2 and TRBJ2-7, is GAGVSQSPSNKVTEKGKDVELRCDPISGHTALYWYRQSLGQGLEFLIYFQGNSAPDKSGLPSDRFSAERTGGSVSTLTIQRTQQEDSAVYLCASSGTGVLYEQYFGPGTRLTVT.

J is TRBJ2-7 and V is TRBV5-5, with 10 bases that match TRBD1. V was clipped by 4 bases and J by 2 bases; unmatched bases: 6. CDR1 and CDR2 (germline): SGHKS, YYEKEE (reference sequence). CDR3 length: 15 residues. This chain's CDR3 is CASSTPGTGAYEQYF. The CDR3 DNA reads TGTGCCAGCAGCACCCCCGGGACAGGGGCCTACGAGCAGTACTTC.

Note on this clone: This sample also contains other DNA sequences that code for the same CDR3. The rearrangement uses TRBV6-6 and TRBJ1-1; TRBD1 might be the D (5 bases). Germline V lookup: CDR1 MNHNY, CDR2 SVGAGI (reference sequence). The V gene lost 2 bases and the J gene lost 3 bases, with 7 bases spanning the gap. The CDR3 is made up of 13 amino acids. In DNA form, the CDR3 reads TGTGCCAGCAGTTACCGGGGGGACACTGAAGCTTTCTTT. Its translation: CASSYRGDTEAFF.